This T cell receptor beta chain stems from a study of shared clonotypes between healthy human individuals. Notes on the study in general: Naive subsets, compared against memory subsets, generally had larger estimated richness values. Lower generation probabilities were found for non-shared clonotypes than for those shared by all four donors.

Approximately 220 ng DNA, tens of thousands of T cell genomes, went into each sorted-subset replicate PCR. Method: immunoSEQ multiplex PCR; TCRdb's copy keeps in-frame clones and lacks some. The sample includes 500,000 to 700,000 clones, roughly 95% of them seen just once. CD45RO-negative CD8 cells positively selected for CCR7 made up the naive population, which excluded terminally differentiated effector memory CD45RA+ cells. Every one of the donors was a Caucasian adult that lived in Nashville, Tennessee. With respect to this clone: The antigen is undetermined.

This receptor was obtained from a woman aged 30 to 39 in good health. The sample consisted of naive CD8+ T cells sorted from blood.

This CDR3 reads CASRGTSYNEQFF. The CDR3 nucleotides are TGTGCCAGCCGCGGTACGTCCTACAATGAGCAGTTCTTC. The chain carries TRBV5-4 and TRBJ2-1; D is unresolved. The V gene lost 7 bases and the J gene lost 1 base, with 9 bases spanning the gap. This CDR3 is built from 13 residues. Germline CDR1 and CDR2: SGHNT and YYREEE (reference sequence).